What follows is one T cell receptor (beta chain) and its context. Its specificity is unknown. The source of the sample is a study of cytomegalovirus exposure and HLA in healthy donors. At the level of the study: The roughly 670 first-cohort repertoires shared a platform with the roughly 130 validation repertoires, as reported in a later analysis.

Method: immunoSEQ multiplex PCR; TCRdb's copy keeps in-frame clones and lacks some. This repertoire shows tens of thousands of clones, about 96% found once; its top ten account for around 0.9%. Study findings and constraints: A later analysis found first-cohort TCR clusters tended to co-occur in the 100 to 150 validation repertoires. Whilst most TCR sequences proved rare, a subset of public TCRs occurred across many donors. Some 150 TCR beta chains were listed as cytomegalovirus-associated.

Germline loops: CDR1 SGHDN, CDR2 FVKESK. This CDR3 spans 15 amino acids. V trimming: 3 bases; J trimming: 3 bases; junction bases outside the gene matches: 5. This TCR came from a young man in good health and CMV-seronegative. The chain recombines TRBV14 with TRBJ2-7, with 10 bases lining up with TRBD2. Sequencing was carried out using PBMCs. CDR3 residues: CASSHWTSGLYEQYF. The DNA for the CDR3 is TGTGCCAGCAGCCATTGGACTAGCGGTCTCTACGAGCAGTACTTC.